This note documents a single T cell receptor beta chain sequence. Its antigen is undetermined. Generated by immunoSEQ multiplex PCR, the TCRdb table keeps only in-frame clones and is missing some. The data hold about 83,000 clones, with over 65% observed a single time. This CDR3 has 15 amino acids. The germline V and J ends were trimmed by 0 bases and 9 bases, with 16 bases remaining between them. CDR1 and CDR2 (germline): SGHRS, YFSETQ. The data stem from a study of radiation and T cells in renal cell carcinoma. Study-wide results and limits: In blood, top tumor clones expanded by 2 weeks, shrinking by 4.

The sample's time point: blood 4 weeks post-SBRT, at nephrectomy. As for treatment: 15 Gy SBRT to primary tumor, nephrectomy 4 weeks later. The chain has TRBV5-1 and TRBJ2-1; D gene unclear. The sequence was collected from a woman aged 55-70 years with renal cell carcinoma. The starting material was blood, obtained from a patient whose treatment included radiotherapy and nephrectomy. In DNA form, the CDR3 reads TGCGCCAGCAGCTTGGCGCGGTCTCCTGTTCCTGAGCAGTTCTTC. Translation gives CASSLARSPVPEQFF. Full variable domain (outside the CDR3, taken from reference TRBV5-1 and TRBJ2-1): KAGVTQTPRYLIKTRGQQVTLSCSPISGHRSVSWYQQTPGQGLQFLFEYFSETQRNKGNFPGRFSGRQFSNSRSEMNVSTLELGDSALYLCASSLARSPVPEQFFGPGTRLTVL.